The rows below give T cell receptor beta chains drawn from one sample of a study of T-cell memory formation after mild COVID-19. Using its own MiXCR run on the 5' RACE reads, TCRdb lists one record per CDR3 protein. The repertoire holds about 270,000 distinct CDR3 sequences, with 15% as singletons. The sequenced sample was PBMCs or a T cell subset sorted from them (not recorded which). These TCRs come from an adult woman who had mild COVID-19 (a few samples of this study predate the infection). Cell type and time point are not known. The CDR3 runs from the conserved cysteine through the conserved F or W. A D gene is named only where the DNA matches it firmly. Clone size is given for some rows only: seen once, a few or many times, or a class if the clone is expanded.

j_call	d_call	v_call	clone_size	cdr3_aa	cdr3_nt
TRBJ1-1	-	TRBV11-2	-	CASSDLYTAFF	TGTGCCAGCAGCGACCTTTACACAGCTTTCTTT
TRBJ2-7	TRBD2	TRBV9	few	CASSVEAGGPYEQYF	TGTGCCAGCAGCGTAGAGGCGGGGGGTCCCTACGAGCAGTACTTC
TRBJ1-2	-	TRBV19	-	CASTDNYGYTF	TGTGCCAGTACAGACAACTATGGCTACACCTTC
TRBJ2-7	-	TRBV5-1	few	CASSLVPYEQYF	TGCGCCAGCAGCTTGGTACCCTACGAGCAGTACTTC
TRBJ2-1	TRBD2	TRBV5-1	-	CASRPTSGSSYNEQFF	TGCGCCAGCAGGCCGACTAGCGGGAGCTCCTACAATGAGCAGTTCTTC
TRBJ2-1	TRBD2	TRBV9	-	CASIVDGRLAGADEQFF	TGTGCCAGCATCGTAGACGGTAGACTAGCGGGAGCCGATGAGCAGTTCTTC
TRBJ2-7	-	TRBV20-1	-	CSAPVGEQYF	TGCAGTGCCCCCGTCGGCGAGCAGTACTTC
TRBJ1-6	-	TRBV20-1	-	CSAAQLGTADNSPLHF	TGCAGTGCTGCGCAGTTAGGAACAGCTGATAATTCACCCCTCCACTTT
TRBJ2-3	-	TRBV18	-	CASSPQTSTDTQYF	TGTGCCAGCTCACCTCAGACTAGCACAGATACGCAGTATTTT
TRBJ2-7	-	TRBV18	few	CASSPPGGGIYEQYF	TGTGCCAGCTCACCCCCCGGAGGGGGCATCTACGAGCAGTACTTC
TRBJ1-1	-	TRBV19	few	CASSSLPETAAFF	TGTGCCAGTAGTTCCTTACCCGAAACGGCCGCTTTCTTT
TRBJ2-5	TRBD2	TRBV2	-	CASGRSGSLEETQYF	TGTGCCAGCGGAAGGAGCGGGAGTCTGGAAGAGACCCAGTACTTC
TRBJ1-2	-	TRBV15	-	CATTRAGIGNYGYTF	TGTGCCACCACCCGAGCAGGGATAGGGAACTATGGCTACACCTTC
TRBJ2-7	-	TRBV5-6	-	CASSFRGALSSYEQYF	TGTGCCAGCAGCTTCAGGGGCGCACTGTCCTCCTACGAGCAGTACTTC
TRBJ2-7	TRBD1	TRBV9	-	CASSGGQTYEQYF	TGTGCCAGCAGCGGGGGACAGACCTACGAGCAGTACTTC
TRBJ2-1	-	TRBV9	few	CASSPLNNEQFF	TGTGCCAGCAGCCCCCTAAACAATGAGCAGTTCTTC
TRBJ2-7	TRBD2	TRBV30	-	CAWSDGREQYF	TGTGCCTGGAGTGACGGGAGGGAGCAGTACTTC
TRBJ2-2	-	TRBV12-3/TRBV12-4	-	CASIRPHTGELFF	TGTGCCAGCATAAGGCCCCACACCGGGGAGCTGTTTTTT
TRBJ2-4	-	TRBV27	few	CASSLKSAAKNIQYF	TGTGCCAGCAGTTTAAAGTCCGCAGCCAAAAACATTCAGTACTTC
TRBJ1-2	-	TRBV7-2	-	CASTQDRLASTF	TGTGCCAGCACCCAAGACAGGCTCGCATCTACCTTC
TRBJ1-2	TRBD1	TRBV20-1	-	CSARGQGEGYTF	TGCAGTGCTAGAGGACAGGGGGAGGGCTACACCTTC
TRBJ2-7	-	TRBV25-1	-	CASSEGPGRWEQYF	TGTGCCAGCAGTGAAGGCCCGGGGAGGTGGGAGCAGTACTTC
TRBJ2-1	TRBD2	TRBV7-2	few	CASSLAVGGFEGNEQFF	TGTGCCAGCAGCTTAGCGGTGGGAGGGTTCGAGGGTAATGAGCAGTTCTTC
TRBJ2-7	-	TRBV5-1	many	CASSRDLAAEQYF	TGCGCCAGCAGCCGGGACTTGGCTGCCGAGCAGTACTTC